The 4 T cell receptor beta chains reported below all come from one sample, sequenced in a study of T cell responses to AZD1222 COVID-19 vaccine. Here immunoSEQ multiplex PCR was the method, and the copy in TCRdb shows in-frame clones only, minus some. This sample has about 46,000 clones, with about 90% found just once. The sample in question was peripheral blood, obtained 28 days after the second AZD1222 dose. The receptors shown here come from an adult who received the AZD1222 COVID-19 vaccine.

The genes are TRBV2 and TRBJ1-5, with D possibly TRBD1 on 5 matching bases. V was clipped by 4 bases and J by 4 bases, with 11 bases between them. Per the germline V gene, CDR1 is SNHLY and CDR2 is FYNNEI. The CDR3 runs to 14 residues. The DNA of the CDR3 is TGTGCCAGCAGTGGCCGTGGGGGAAATCAGCCCCAGCATTTT. Translation gives CASSGRGGNQPQHF.

The chain is built from TRBV7-9 and TRBJ1-2; D is possibly TRBD1 (5 bases). The CDR3 has 15 amino acids. Germline CDR1 is SEHNR and CDR2 is FQNEAQ (reference sequence). Trimming left V 5 bases short and J 6 bases short, with 19 bases between. As DNA, the CDR3 is TGTGCCAGCAGCCGAGGGGTCGGGGGTGCAGATGGCTACACCTTC. Protein: CASSRGVGGADGYTF.

The rearrangement links TRBV24-1 to TRBJ2-2; 7 bases line up with TRBD2. The CDR3 sequence is 15 residues long. Germline loops: CDR1 KGHDR, CDR2 SFDVKD. The V segment lost 7 bases and the J segment 1 base; nucleotides outside the gene matches: 5. This chain's CDR3 is CATRSSGLNTGELFF. As DNA, the CDR3 is TGTGCCACCAGATCTAGCGGCCTGAACACCGGGGAGCTGTTTTTT.

This clone was seen a handful of times. The rearrangement links TRBV3-1 (or the pseudogene TRBV3-2) to TRBJ2-7; D is unclear. V shed 1 base and J shed 0 bases, with 13 bases lying between them. Germline CDR1 reads LGHDT; CDR2 reads YNNKEL (reference sequence). This CDR3 is 16 amino acids long. CDR3 bases: TGTGCCAGCAGCCAAGTCGCCTCCATCCTCTCCTACGAGCAGTACTTC. It encodes CASSQVASILSYEQYF.